This record concerns one TCR beta chain sequence. In the original workflow: Cell counts per sample came from amplifying reference gene primers. Measured with immunoSEQ multiplex PCR; TCRdb has only the in-frame clones, and not every one. V, J and clone size are taken as reported in that table, and D and trimming were inferred from the DNA itself. The sample holds some 150,000 clones, around 81% seen once. These data belong to a study of blood T cell repertoires in COVID-19. Overall study context: Acute-phase and convalescent COVID-19 samples originated in the United States, Italy and Spain. T cells, B-cell-depleted T cells, or PBMCs supplied cDNA or gDNA.

V shed 3 bases and J 5 bases; nucleotides not matched to a gene: 6. CDR1 is KGHSH and CDR2 is LQKENI in the germline V gene. This CDR3 is built from 16 residues. The sequence was collected from a middle-aged woman with active or convalescent COVID-19. The sample comprised peripheral blood. V and J are TRBV18 and TRBJ1-6; 8 bases are shared with TRBD1. CDR3 sequence: CASSPLTGENNSPLHF. The DNA for the CDR3 is TGTGCCAGCTCACCCCTGACAGGGGAAAATAATTCACCCCTCCACTTT.